Presented here are 28 T cell receptor beta chains from one specimen sequenced in a study of blood T cell repertoires in COVID-19. Measured with immunoSEQ multiplex PCR; TCRdb has only the in-frame clones, and not every one. The top ten hold under 3% of the sample, which has about 220,000 clones, roughly nine tenths seen once. The sample taken for sequencing was PBMCs or T cells enriched from blood (not recorded which). All receptors come from a woman in her twenties or thirties who had recovered from COVID-19.

This sequence joins TRBV28 and TRBJ2-7; D possibly corresponds to TRBD1 (6 bases). The germline gives CDR1 MDHEN, CDR2 SYDVKM. Trimming shortened V by 6 bases and J by 3 bases, and 24 bases separated the two germline ends. CDR3 length: 17 residues. The CDR3 DNA follows: TGTGCCAGCAGGGAGATGCTAGCACAGGGCAGCGGCTACGAGCAGTACTTC. Encoded protein: CASREMLAQGSGYEQYF. The whole variable domain, remainder taken from reference TRBV28 and TRBJ2-7, is DVKVTQSSRYLVKRTGEKVFLECVQDMDHENMFWYRQDPGLGLRLIYFSYDVKMKEKGDIPEGYSVSREKKERFSLILESASTNQTSMYLCASREMLAQGSGYEQYFGPGTRLTVT.

The rearrangement joins TRBV28 to TRBJ1-2; D might be TRBD1 (5 bases). Per the germline V gene, CDR1 is MDHEN and CDR2 is SYDVKM. The ends were cut back, 6 bases at V and 7 bases at J, with 18 bases in the middle. The CDR3 is made up of 14 amino acids. The CDR3 reads CASSLPTGLGGYTF. The CDR3 nucleotides are TGTGCCAGCAGCCTCCCAACAGGTCTTGGTGGCTACACCTTC.

The gene calls are TRBV7-2 and TRBJ1-5; D is unclear. Germline CDR1 reads SGHTA; CDR2 reads FQGNSA. The CDR3 runs 14 residues. Between the trimmed V and J ends, which lost 7 bases and 1 base, there was a span of 11 bases. CDR3: CASKMGLSNQPQHF. DNA for the CDR3: TGTGCCAGCAAAATGGGCCTCAGCAATCAGCCCCAGCATTTT.

V usage is TRBV12-3 or TRBV12-4 and J usage is TRBJ1-1; D uncertain. V shed 5 bases and J shed 7 bases, with 8 bases lying between them. This CDR3 is 11 amino acids long. The CDR3 is CASSPGIEAFF. The CDR3 nucleotides read TGTGCCAGCAGTCCCGGGATTGAAGCTTTCTTT.

The chain couples TRBV5-6 to TRBJ2-1, with 8 bases matching TRBD2. With 4 bases clipped from V and 8 bases from J, the junction kept 8 bases outside the gene matches. Per germline, CDR1 SGHDT and CDR2 YYEEEE. The CDR3 is 14 amino acids. The CDR3 DNA is TGTGCCAGCAGCCAGCGGGGGATAAGAGATGAGCAGTTCTTC. Residues: CASSQRGIRDEQFF.

This chain joins TRBV19 and TRBJ2-1, with TRBD2 matching over 10 bases. Unmatched junction bases numbered 3, after V lost 2 bases and J lost 5 bases. This CDR3 has 15 amino acids. Germline V gene sequence: CDR1 LNHDA, CDR2 SQIVND (reference sequence). The CDR3 region is CASSIRLAGDNEQFF. In DNA form, the CDR3 reads TGTGCCAGTAGTATACGGCTAGCGGGGGACAATGAGCAGTTCTTC.

In this sample, this clone turned up a few times. The same CDR3 can be traced to other DNA sequences in this sample. The V and J genes are TRBV4-3 and TRBJ2-1; TRBD2 might be the D (5 bases). The ends were cut back, 0 bases at V and 4 bases at J, with 10 bases in the middle. The germline gives CDR1 LGHNA, CDR2 YSLEER. The CDR3 is 15 residues long. The CDR3 sequence: CASSQDPGGYNEQFF. CDR3 DNA: TGCGCCAGCAGCCAAGACCCAGGCGGGTACAATGAGCAGTTCTTC.

The gene calls are TRBV7-8 and TRBJ2-7, with 7 nucleotides matching TRBD1. CDR3 size: 14 residues. CDR1 is SGHVS, CDR2 FQNEAQ, per germline. The V gene end was trimmed by 4 bases and the J gene end by 2 bases; junction bases not matched to a gene: 5. CDR3 bases: TGTGCCAGCAGCTCCCAGGGGGTCACCTACGAGCAGTACTTC. Translation: CASSSQGVTYEQYF.

This chain links TRBV9 with TRBJ1-2, with 10 bases aligning to TRBD1. J lost 1 base, V lost 3 bases, and 6 bases had no gene match. CDR1 and CDR2 from the germline V gene are SGDLS and YYNGEE. This CDR3 contains 16 residues. The DNA for the CDR3 is TGTGCCAGCAGCGCGTCCCGGGACAGGGGTAACTATGGCTACACCTTC. Translating it yields CASSASRDRGNYGYTF.

The chain has TRBV27 and TRBJ1-5; a possible D gene is TRBD1 (6 bases). The ends were cut back, 2 bases at V and 2 bases at J, with 10 bases in the middle. CDR3 length: 15 residues. The germline V gene has CDR1 MNHEY and CDR2 SMNVEV (reference sequence). CDR3 DNA: TGTGCCAGCAGTTTAGGGGGCCGGGGCAATCAGCCCCAGCATTTT. Translated: CASSLGGRGNQPQHF.

The V gene is TRBV7-2, the J gene TRBJ2-7; 8 nucleotides agree with TRBD2. The CDR3 sequence is 18 residues long. V was clipped by 2 bases and J by 1 base; unmatched bases: 13. The V gene's germline CDR1 is SGHTA and CDR2 FQGNSA. The CDR3 bases are TGTGCCAGCAGCTTATCGGGTCACGTCGTAGCGGGGTCCTACGAGCAGTACTTC. This codes for CASSLSGHVVAGSYEQYF.

J is TRBJ1-1 and V is TRBV19; weak D call: TRBD1 (6 bases). Trimming removed 5 bases from V and 4 bases from J, with 17 bases in between. The CDR3 spans 15 residues. CDR1 and CDR2 (germline): LNHDA, SQIVND (reference sequence). The CDR3 DNA follows: TGTGCCAGTAGTGGGGGCCCAGGGTATGGCACTGAAGCTTTCTTT. Its translation: CASSGGPGYGTEAFF.

The chain is built from TRBV4-3 and TRBJ1-1; weak D call: TRBD1 (6 bases). This CDR3 has 15 residues. V dropped 0 bases and J dropped 5 bases, with 13 bases sitting between them. Germline CDR1 reads LGHNA; CDR2 reads YSLEER. CDR3 coding DNA: TGCGCCAGCAGCCAAGATTCGGCAGGGGATACTGAAGCTTTCTTT. Translating gives CASSQDSAGDTEAFF.

This sequence joins TRBV19 and TRBJ1-1; D gene unclear. This CDR3 is 15 amino acids long. The ends were cut back, 1 base at V and 0 bases at J, with 9 bases in the middle. The germline gives CDR1 LNHDA, CDR2 SQIVND (reference sequence). For the CDR3, the DNA is TGTGCCAGTAGTATAGCCCCGAGAATGAACACTGAAGCTTTCTTT. The encoded protein is CASSIAPRMNTEAFF.

CDR3 protein: CASSVAGLADYEQYF. In DNA, the CDR3 is TGTGCCAGCAGCGTAGCTGGCCTAGCGGACTACGAGCAGTACTTC. This chain links TRBV9 with TRBJ2-7, with TRBD2 identical over 7 bases. The CDR3 runs 15 residues. Germline CDR1 is SGDLS and CDR2 is YYNGEE. V shed 0 bases and J 3 bases; nucleotides not matched to a gene: 6.

The chain uses TRBV4-3 and TRBJ1-3; D remains unclear. The CDR3 extends over 17 amino acids. Germline V gene lookup returns CDR1 LGHNA and CDR2 YSLEER. The V and J ends lost 4 bases and 0 bases respectively, with 16 bases between them. In DNA form, the CDR3 reads TGCGCCAGCAGCCTAGGAACGGGAACCCGCTCTGGAAACACCATATATTTT. As protein: CASSLGTGTRSGNTIYF.

The CDR3 here is CASSTTRDNEQFF. The CDR3 nucleotides are TGTGCCAGCTCAACCACCCGGGACAATGAGCAGTTCTTC. The rearrangement links TRBV18 to TRBJ2-1; D call uncertain. The germline V and J ends were trimmed by 5 bases and 5 bases, with 10 bases remaining between them. Germline V gene lookup returns CDR1 KGHSH and CDR2 LQKENI. The CDR3 length is 13 residues.

The rearrangement uses TRBV2 and TRBJ2-1, with D perhaps TRBD1 (6 bases). Trimming removed 4 bases at V and 6 bases at J, with 13 bases between. There are 14 residues in the CDR3. Germline CDR1 is SNHLY and CDR2 is FYNNEI. The CDR3 spells CASSVGGATNEQFF. As DNA, the CDR3 is TGTGCCAGCAGTGTAGGGGGAGCAACCAATGAGCAGTTCTTC. The whole variable domain, filled in from reference TRBV2 and TRBJ2-1, reads EPEVTQTPSHQVTQMGQEVILRCVPISNHLYFYWYRQILGQKVEFLVSFYNNEISEKSEIFDDQFSVERPDGSNFTLKIRSTKLEDSAMYFCASSVGGATNEQFFGPGTRLTVL.

This clone was counted between two and nine times. The rearrangement links TRBV3-1 (or the pseudogene TRBV3-2) to TRBJ1-2; TRBD1 agrees at 8 bases. The CDR3 loop spans 21 amino acids. The V gene end was trimmed by 3 bases and the J gene end by 4 bases; junction bases not matched to a gene: 25. Germline CDR1 reads LGHDT; CDR2 reads YNNKEL (reference sequence). CDR3 region: CASSHLKNDSDPRGQVYGYTF. The CDR3 bases are TGTGCCAGCAGCCACCTAAAGAACGACAGCGACCCCAGGGGGCAGGTCTATGGCTACACCTTC.

This clone was observed a handful of times. The chain links TRBV2 to TRBJ2-7; possibly TRBD1 for D (6 bases). This CDR3 contains 15 residues. V was shortened by 1 base and J by 2 bases, with 12 bases between the two germline ends. Germline values: CDR1 SNHLY, CDR2 FYNNEI. The DNA for the CDR3 is TGTGCCAGCAGTGAAGGTCTGGGACACACCTACGAGCAGTACTTC. Its protein is CASSEGLGHTYEQYF. The full variable domain, rest sourced from reference TRBV2 and TRBJ2-7, is EPEVTQTPSHQVTQMGQEVILRCVPISNHLYFYWYRQILGQKVEFLVSFYNNEISEKSEIFDDQFSVERPDGSNFTLKIRSTKLEDSAMYFCASSEGLGHTYEQYFGPGTRLTVT.

V usage is TRBV10-2 and J usage is TRBJ2-1; possible D gene TRBD1, 5 bases. Trimming stripped 10 bases from V and 6 bases from J, with 16 bases between. CDR3 length: 13 residues. Germline values: CDR1 WSHSY, CDR2 SAAADI. CDR3 coding DNA: TGCGCCATTTGCCCGGACAAGCTCAATGAGCAGTTCTTC. Its translation: CAICPDKLNEQFF.

This clone was detected only a few times. The rearrangement links TRBV13 to TRBJ2-1; a possible D gene is TRBD2 (7 bases). Germline V gives CDR1 PRHDT, CDR2 FYEKMQ (reference sequence). This CDR3 is 12 amino acids long. V was cut by 5 bases and J by 15 bases, with 17 bases left in between. CDR3 in DNA: TGTGCCAGCAGCCTCCCCGGGGGGCCCCCGTTCTTC. This gives the protein CASSLPGGPPFF.

This rearrangement joins TRBV27 to TRBJ2-7; 7 bases are a match to TRBD1. Trimming removed 4 bases from V and 4 bases from J; junction bases left unmatched: 10. The CDR3 length is 15 residues. Germline values: CDR1 MNHEY, CDR2 SMNVEV (reference sequence). The CDR3, as DNA: TGTGCCAGCAGTTCCCCCCGGGCAGGGGGTTACGAGCAGTACTTC. This codes for CASSSPRAGGYEQYF.

The gene calls are TRBV19 and TRBJ1-4; the match to TRBD1 covers 8 bases. V shed 7 bases, J shed 10 bases, and the junction held 8 bases outside the gene matches. Germline CDR1 reads LNHDA; CDR2 reads SQIVND (reference sequence). This CDR3 has 13 residues. The CDR3 loop reads CASNWGQEGKLFF. CDR3 bases: TGTGCCAGTAATTGGGGACAGGAGGGAAAACTGTTTTTT. Variable domain in full (rest from reference TRBV19 and TRBJ1-4): DGGITQSPKYLFRKEGQNVTLSCEQNLNHDAMYWYRQDPGQGLRLIYYSQIVNDFQKGDIAEGYSVSREKKESFPLTVTSAQKNPTAFYLCASNWGQEGKLFFGSGTQLSVL.

This chain joins TRBV19 and TRBJ1-3, with 12 bases that match TRBD1. The V segment lost 6 bases and the J segment 4 bases; nucleotides outside the gene matches: 4. Germline loops: CDR1 LNHDA, CDR2 SQIVND (reference sequence). The CDR3 is 15 residues long. The CDR3 reads CASRPGQGAGNTIYF. CDR3 DNA: TGTGCCAGTAGGCCGGGACAGGGGGCGGGAAACACCATATATTTT.

The rearrangement joins TRBV28 to TRBJ1-2, with D maybe TRBD1 (6 bases). Germline V gives CDR1 MDHEN, CDR2 SYDVKM. V gave up 2 bases and J gave up 3 bases, with 10 bases separating them. The CDR3 extends over 14 amino acids. CDR3 sequence (DNA): TGTGCCAGCAGTTTAACAGGGCGGGACTATGGCTACACCTTC. This sequence encodes CASSLTGRDYGYTF.

The rearrangement uses TRBV9 and TRBJ2-1; 10 nucleotides align to TRBD2. The CDR3 covers 16 residues. V was clipped by 1 base and J by 2 bases; unmatched bases: 3. Germline lookup yields CDR1 SGDLS and CDR2 YYNGEE. In DNA, the CDR3 is TGTGCCAGCAGCGTACTAGCGGGGGCCACCTACAATGAGCAGTTCTTC. Translating gives CASSVLAGATYNEQFF.

This chain's CDR3 is CASSPLGRGNEETQYF. As DNA, the CDR3 is TGTGCCAGCTCACCCCTGGGGAGGGGGAATGAAGAGACCCAGTACTTC. This chain uses TRBV18 with TRBJ2-5; D might be TRBD2 (7 bases). V was cut by 3 bases and J by 3 bases, with 17 bases left in between. CDR1 and CDR2 from the germline V gene are KGHSH and LQKENI. The CDR3 spans 16 residues. Supplemented by reference TRBV18 and TRBJ2-5, the full variable domain reads NAGVMQNPRHLVRRRGQEARLRCSPMKGHSHVYWYRQLPEEGLKFMVYLQKENIIDESGMPKERFSAEFPKEGPSILRIQQVVRGDSAAYFCASSPLGRGNEETQYFGPGTRLLVL.